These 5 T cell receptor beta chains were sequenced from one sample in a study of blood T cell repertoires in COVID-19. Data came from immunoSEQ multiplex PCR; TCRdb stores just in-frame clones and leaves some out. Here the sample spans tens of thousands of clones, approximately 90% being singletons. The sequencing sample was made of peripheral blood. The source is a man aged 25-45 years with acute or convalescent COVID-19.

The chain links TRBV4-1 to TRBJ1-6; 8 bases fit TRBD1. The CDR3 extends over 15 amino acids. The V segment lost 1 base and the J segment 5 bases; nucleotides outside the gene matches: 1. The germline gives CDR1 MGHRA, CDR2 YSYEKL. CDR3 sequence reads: CASSQVQGDNSPLHF. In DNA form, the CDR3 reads TGCGCCAGCAGCCAAGTACAGGGGGATAATTCACCCCTCCACTTT.

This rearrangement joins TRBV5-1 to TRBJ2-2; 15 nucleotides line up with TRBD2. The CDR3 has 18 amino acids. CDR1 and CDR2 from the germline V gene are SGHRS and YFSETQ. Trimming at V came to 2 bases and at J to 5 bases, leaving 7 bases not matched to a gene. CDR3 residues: CASSFTGLAGGNTGELFF. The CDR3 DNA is TGCGCCAGCAGCTTCACCGGACTAGCGGGAGGGAATACCGGGGAGCTGTTTTTT. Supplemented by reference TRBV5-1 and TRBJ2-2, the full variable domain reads KAGVTQTPRYLIKTRGQQVTLSCSPISGHRSVSWYQQTPGQGLQFLFEYFSETQRNKGNFPGRFSGRQFSNSRSEMNVSTLELGDSALYLCASSFTGLAGGNTGELFFGEGSRLTVL.

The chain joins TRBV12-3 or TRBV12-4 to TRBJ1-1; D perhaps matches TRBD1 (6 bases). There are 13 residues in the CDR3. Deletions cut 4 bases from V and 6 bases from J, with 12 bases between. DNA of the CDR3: TGTGCCAGCAGTTACCGGGAGGGGGCTGAAGCTTTCTTT. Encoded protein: CASSYREGAEAFF.

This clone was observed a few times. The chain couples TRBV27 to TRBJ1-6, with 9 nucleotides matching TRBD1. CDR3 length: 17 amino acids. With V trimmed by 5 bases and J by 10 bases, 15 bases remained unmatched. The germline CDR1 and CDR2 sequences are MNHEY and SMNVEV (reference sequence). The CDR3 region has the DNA TGTGCCAGCAGTCCCCGCCGACAGGGGGGTTTTGCCTCACCCCTCCACTTT. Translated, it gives CASSPRRQGGFASPLHF.

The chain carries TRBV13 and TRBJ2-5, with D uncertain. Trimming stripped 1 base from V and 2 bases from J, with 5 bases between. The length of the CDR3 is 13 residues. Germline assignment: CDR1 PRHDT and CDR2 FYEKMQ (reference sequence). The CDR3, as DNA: TGTGCCAGCAGCTTAGACACACAAGAGACCCAGTACTTC. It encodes CASSLDTQETQYF.